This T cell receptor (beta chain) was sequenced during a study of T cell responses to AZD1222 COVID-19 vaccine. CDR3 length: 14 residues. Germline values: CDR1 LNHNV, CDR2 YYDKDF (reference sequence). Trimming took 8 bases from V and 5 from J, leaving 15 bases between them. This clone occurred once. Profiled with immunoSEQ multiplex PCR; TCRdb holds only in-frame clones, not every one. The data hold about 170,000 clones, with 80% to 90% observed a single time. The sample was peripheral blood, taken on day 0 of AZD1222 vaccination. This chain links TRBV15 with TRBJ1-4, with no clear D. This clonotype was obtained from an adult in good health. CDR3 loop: CATSSPVQNEKLFF. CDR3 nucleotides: TGTGCCACCTCTAGTCCCGTACAAAATGAAAAACTGTTTTTT.